The 23 T cell receptor beta chains reported below all come from one sample, sequenced in a study of blood T cell repertoires in COVID-19. Libraries were prepared by immunoSEQ multiplex PCR; TCRdb keeps only in-frame clonotypes and omits some of them. The sample yields about 41,000 clones, 85% to 90% seen once. The source material was peripheral blood. These TCRs come from a human donor in a cohort sampled during active COVID-19.

The chain has TRBV12-3 or TRBV12-4 and TRBJ2-1, with TRBD2 identical over 7 bases. The CDR3 covers 13 residues. V gave up 5 bases and J gave up 10 bases; unmatched junction bases: 8. DNA for the CDR3: TGTGCCAGCAGTCAAAGTACTAGCGAAGAGCAGTTCTTC. It specifies CASSQSTSEEQFF.

The chain uses TRBV9 and TRBJ1-2; D ambiguous. This CDR3 contains 14 residues. V lost 0 bases, J lost 2 bases, and 8 bases lay in between. CDR1 is SGDLS, CDR2 YYNGEE, per germline. The CDR3 spells CASSVGPGNYGYTF. In DNA form, the CDR3 reads TGTGCCAGCAGCGTAGGTCCAGGAAACTATGGCTACACCTTC.

V and J are TRBV28 and TRBJ1-3, with D unresolved. CDR1 is MDHEN and CDR2 is SYDVKM in the germline V gene. V was clipped by 3 bases and J by 0 bases, with 12 bases between them. The CDR3 runs to 16 residues. This CDR3 reads CASSLVPVYSGNTIYF. CDR3 nucleotides: TGTGCCAGCAGTTTGGTTCCAGTATACTCTGGAAACACCATATATTTT.

V and J are TRBV7-9 and TRBJ2-5, with TRBD2 as a possible D gene (6 bases). The CDR3 contains 17 residues. Trimming left V 6 bases short and J 5 bases short, with 25 bases between. The germline CDR1 and CDR2 sequences are SEHNR and FQNEAQ (reference sequence). DNA for the CDR3: TGTGCCAGCAGTTACCCCTCTCGGGAGATTTTGATCGAGACCCAGTACTTC. Its translation is CASSYPSREILIETQYF.

This clone was seen a handful of times. The chain couples TRBV6-6 to TRBJ2-7; tentatively, D is TRBD1 (5 bases). V lost 2 bases and J lost 2, with 10 bases in between. This CDR3 has 14 amino acids. The V gene's germline CDR1 is MNHNY and CDR2 SVGAGI (reference sequence). The CDR3 here is CASSYGDSPYEQYF. CDR3 DNA: TGTGCCAGCAGTTACGGTGACAGCCCCTACGAGCAGTACTTC.

V is TRBV2 and J is TRBJ1-1; 7 bases match TRBD1. The ends lost 5 bases at V and 1 base at J; junction bases unmatched: 4. The germline V gene has CDR1 SNHLY and CDR2 FYNNEI. The CDR3 contains 14 residues. The CDR3 DNA reads TGTGCCAGCAGTTCGGACAGGAGGAACACTGAAGCTTTCTTT. Translating gives CASSSDRRNTEAFF.

The chain carries TRBV5-4 and TRBJ2-1, with TRBD2 identical over 8 bases. Germline lookup yields CDR1 SGHNT and CDR2 YYREEE (reference sequence). The CDR3 runs to 12 residues. J was trimmed by 8 bases and V by 6 bases; bases with no gene match: 4. The CDR3 loop is CASTGGPDEQFF. The CDR3 DNA reads as TGTGCCAGCACGGGAGGGCCGGATGAGCAGTTCTTC.

The chain carries TRBV11-2 and TRBJ2-2; 9 positions agree with TRBD1. The CDR3 runs 15 residues. The germline CDR1 and CDR2 sequences are SGHAT and FQNNGV. The ends lost 4 bases at V and 2 bases at J; junction bases unmatched: 2. The CDR3 here is CASSWTGANTGELFF. The CDR3 DNA sequence: TGTGCCAGCAGCTGGACAGGGGCTAACACCGGGGAGCTGTTTTTT.

The chain couples TRBV20-1 to TRBJ2-1; D perhaps matches TRBD2 (5 bases). Germline V gene data show CDR1 as DFQATT and CDR2 as SNEGSKA (reference sequence). V lost 3 bases, J lost 7 bases, and 13 bases lay in between. The CDR3 consists of 13 residues. DNA of the CDR3: TGCAGTGCTAGTCGTCTAGCTAGGAATGAGCAGTTCTTC. Protein product: CSASRLARNEQFF.

The V gene is TRBV19, the J gene TRBJ1-5; maybe TRBD1 (6 bases). Trimming pared 9 bases from V and 7 bases from J, leaving 19 bases between. The length of the CDR3 is 14 residues. Germline V CDR1 and CDR2: LNHDA, SQIVND (reference sequence). The CDR3: CASQTTGGGQPQHF. The CDR3, as DNA: TGTGCCAGCCAAACGACAGGCGGTGGCCAGCCCCAGCATTTT. The full variable domain, rest sourced from reference TRBV19 and TRBJ1-5, is DGGITQSPKYLFRKEGQNVTLSCEQNLNHDAMYWYRQDPGQGLRLIYYSQIVNDFQKGDIAEGYSVSREKKESFPLTVTSAQKNPTAFYLCASQTTGGGQPQHFGDGTRLSIL.

The J gene is TRBJ1-1, the V gene TRBV5-4; the match to TRBD1 covers 12 bases. The trim removed 3 bases at V and 6 bases at J, leaving 6 bases unmatched. CDR1 SGHNT and CDR2 YYREEE come from the germline V gene (reference sequence). This CDR3 has 15 amino acids. CDR3 DNA sequence: TGTGCCAGCAGCTGGGGGACAGGGGGCGCCTCTGAAGCTTTCTTT. Protein sequence: CASSWGTGGASEAFF. The variable domain in full, with the rest retrieved from reference TRBV5-4 and TRBJ1-1, is ETGVTQSPTHLIKTRGQQVTLRCSSQSGHNTVSWYQQALGQGPQFIFQYYREEENGRGNFPPRFSGLQFPNYSSELNVNALELDDSALYLCASSWGTGGASEAFFGQGTRLTVV.

The chain recombines TRBV18 with TRBJ1-5, with D perhaps TRBD1 (6 bases). The CDR3 is made up of 13 amino acids. V shed 3 bases and J shed 5 bases, with 8 bases lying between them. The germline gives CDR1 KGHSH, CDR2 LQKENI. CDR3 sequence reads: CASSPDRHQPQHF. The CDR3 nucleotides are TGTGCCAGCTCACCCGACAGGCATCAGCCCCAGCATTTT. The variable domain in full, completed from reference TRBV18 and TRBJ1-5, reads NAGVMQNPRHLVRRRGQEARLRCSPMKGHSHVYWYRQLPEEGLKFMVYLQKENIIDESGMPKERFSAEFPKEGPSILRIQQVVRGDSAAYFCASSPDRHQPQHFGDGTRLSIL.

The gene calls are TRBV6-1 and TRBJ2-7; D remains unclear. CDR3 size: 14 residues. The germline CDR1 and CDR2 sequences are MNHNS and SASEGT. Trimming pared 1 base from V and 5 bases from J, leaving 12 bases between. The CDR3 reads CASSEGDFTHEQYF. The CDR3 DNA sequence: TGTGCCAGCAGTGAAGGAGACTTTACGCACGAGCAGTACTTC.

This chain links TRBV7-2 with TRBJ2-1; 8 bases are shared with TRBD2. Per the germline V gene, CDR1 is SGHTA and CDR2 is FQGNSA. CDR3 length: 16 amino acids. Trimming took 0 bases from V and 2 from J; bases not matched to a gene: 3. The chain's CDR3 is CASSLAVGGAYNEQFF. The CDR3 DNA reads TGTGCCAGCAGCTTAGCTGTCGGGGGGGCCTACAATGAGCAGTTCTTC.

The J gene is TRBJ2-1, the V gene TRBV14; D may be TRBD2 (5 bases). Germline CDR1 and CDR2: SGHDN and FVKESK. This CDR3 is 15 amino acids long. Trimming removed 1 base from V and 4 bases from J, with 11 bases in between. The CDR3 DNA is TGTGCCAGCAGCCAAGGTTCAACTAGGTACAATGAGCAGTTCTTC. As protein: CASSQGSTRYNEQFF. Variable domain in full (rest from reference TRBV14 and TRBJ2-1): EAGVTQFPSHSVIEKGQTVTLRCDPISGHDNLYWYRRVMGKEIKFLLHFVKESKQDESGMPNNRFLAERTGGTYSTLKVQPAELEDSGVYFCASSQGSTRYNEQFFGPGTRLTVL.

This chain connects TRBV7-3 to TRBJ2-3; D is possibly TRBD1 (5 bases). V lost 2 bases and J 5 bases, leaving 11 bases between the germline ends. Germline V gene data show CDR1 as SGHTA and CDR2 as FQGTGA. The CDR3 extends over 14 amino acids. The CDR3 protein is CASSLSREKDTQYF. The DNA for the CDR3 is TGTGCCAGCAGCTTATCCAGGGAAAAAGATACGCAGTATTTT.

The rearrangement joins TRBV5-5 to TRBJ2-3; 11 bases are shared with TRBD2. The V gene's germline CDR1 is SGHKS and CDR2 YYEKEE (reference sequence). The CDR3 loop spans 16 amino acids. The J segment lost 0 bases and the V segment lost 0 bases, leaving 0 bases of the junction unmatched. The CDR3 DNA reads as TGTGCCAGCAGCTTGGGGACTAGCGGGAGCACAGATACGCAGTATTTT. This sequence encodes CASSLGTSGSTDTQYF.

Only a few counts were recorded for this clone. The chain recombines TRBV18 with TRBJ2-1; 7 bases align to TRBD1. The CDR3 extends over 14 amino acids. V was pared by 3 bases and J by 8 bases, with 7 bases of the junction left unmatched. Per germline, CDR1 KGHSH and CDR2 LQKENI. CDR3 nucleotides: TGTGCCAGCTCACCGGTCCAGGGGGTGGATGAGCAGTTCTTC. This gives the protein CASSPVQGVDEQFF.

The chain couples TRBV6-5 to TRBJ2-1; TRBD2 is a possible D gene (6 bases). CDR1 is MNHEY and CDR2 is SVGAGI in the germline V gene. The CDR3 is 12 amino acids. The V gene lost 6 bases and the J gene lost 9 bases, with 12 bases spanning the gap. The CDR3 spells CASSAGLGEQFF. CDR3 nucleotides: TGTGCCAGCAGCGCGGGACTGGGTGAGCAGTTCTTC.

The chain joins TRBV5-6 to TRBJ2-7, with TRBD2 identical over 8 bases. The CDR3 is 15 amino acids. Germline-derived CDR1 and CDR2 are SGHDT and YYEEEE. V dropped 4 bases and J dropped 4; count of bases not matched to a gene: 10. The CDR3 is CASSPGLGRDYEQYF. CDR3 DNA: TGTGCCAGCAGCCCGGGACTAGGAAGGGATTACGAGCAGTACTTC.

The chain is built from TRBV14 and TRBJ2-7; D gene unclear. The length of the CDR3 is 14 residues. With 0 bases removed from V and 6 bases from J, the gap between germline ends came to 12 bases. The germline CDR1 and CDR2 sequences are SGHDN and FVKESK. The CDR3: CASSQDWSPSEQYF. For the CDR3, the DNA is TGTGCCAGCAGCCAAGATTGGTCCCCGAGCGAGCAGTACTTC.

CDR3 region: CATSRDPGVYEQYF. CDR3 DNA sequence: TGTGCCACCAGCAGAGATCCAGGGGTTTACGAGCAGTACTTC. The gene calls are TRBV15 and TRBJ2-7, with D possibly TRBD1 on 6 matching bases. V gave up 0 bases and J gave up 4 bases, with 10 bases separating them. The CDR3 has 14 residues. CDR1 is LNHNV and CDR2 is YYDKDF in the germline V gene (reference sequence).

The rearrangement uses TRBV5-6 and TRBJ2-2, with a possible D match to TRBD1 (6 bases). The CDR3 is made up of 14 amino acids. Germline values: CDR1 SGHDT, CDR2 YYEEEE. The V end lost 0 bases, the J end lost 5 bases, and 8 bases lay between the germline ends. The DNA for the CDR3 is TGTGCCAGCAGCTTGGGGGGGCGAACCGGGGAGCTGTTTTTT. Translating gives CASSLGGRTGELFF.